Following are 20 T cell receptor beta chains from one sample sequenced in a study of tumor and adjacent non-tumor tissue in lung cancer. A modified ARM-PCR protocol with three rounds of nested PCR amplified TCRbeta. TCRdb passed the multiplex PCR reads through MiXCR, listing each CDR3 protein once. This sample has about 50,000 distinct CDR3 sequences, with 74% found just once. This sample's RNA came from whole unsorted tissue. Distant lung tissue was collected more than 3 cm away from the tumor edge. Sequences were obtained from distant non-tumor lung tissue. These receptors all come from a woman aged 55-70 years with non-small cell lung cancer.

V gene TRBV12-1 combines with J gene TRBJ2-7; TRBD2 is taken as the D call from the table, unchecked against the DNA. TRBV12-1 is marked as a pseudogene. CDR3 length equals 10 residues. The CDR3 loop reads CACRPEGQYF. CDR3 nucleotide sequence: TGTGCCTGCAGACCCGAGGGGCAATACTTC.

This clonotype was counted ten times or more. The chain employs TRBV12-3 or TRBV12-4 and TRBJ2-2; D not resolved. V lost 3 bases and J 1 base, leaving 6 bases between the germline ends. This CDR3 region has 14 residues. DNA for the CDR3: TGTGCCAGCAGTTTTGGGCAGAACACCGGGGAGCTGTTTTTT. Translated, it gives CASSFGQNTGELFF.

The chain links TRBV29-1 to TRBJ2-7, with 8 bases identical to TRBD2. Germline V CDR1 and CDR2: SQVTM, ANQGSEA. With 7 bases clipped from V and 4 bases from J, the junction kept 12 bases outside the gene matches. CDR3 size: 14 residues. CDR3 residues: CSAGPSGYTYEQYF. As DNA, the CDR3 is TGCAGCGCTGGACCTAGCGGGTATACATACGAGCAGTACTTC.

As to this clonotype: At one boundary the junction diverges from the germline segment, which might be a read error. The chain links TRBV12-3 or TRBV12-4 to TRBJ2-6; weak D call: TRBD2 (6 bases). This CDR3 spans 15 amino acids. The CDR3 coding sequence is TGTGCCAGCAGTTTAAGGAGGGCTGGGACCAACGTCATGACTTTC. As protein: CASSLRRAGTNVMTF.

Of note for this clonotype: A junction end diverges from the germline sequence, so it may reflect a read error. CDR3 coding DNA: TGCGCCGGCAGCCAAAATTGGACAGCCAACTATGGCTACACCTTC. This sequence encodes CAGSQNWTANYGYTF. This chain links TRBV4-1 with TRBJ1-2; weak D call: TRBD1 (6 bases). This CDR3 is 15 amino acids long. Germline CDR1 is MGHRA and CDR2 is YSYEKL.

On this clonotype itself: This could be a read error, since a much larger clone is one nucleotide away. V gene TRBV30 combines with J gene TRBJ1-1; D not resolved. V dropped 6 bases and J dropped 2 bases, with 13 bases sitting between them. CDR1 GTSNPN and CDR2 SVGIG come from the germline V gene (reference sequence). The CDR3 covers 13 residues. The DNA of the CDR3 is TGTGCCTGCTTTCAGGAGGACAACACTGAAGCTTTCTTT. It yields the protein CACFQEDNTEAFF.

The V call is TRBV29-1, the J call TRBJ2-7; TRBD2 agrees at 14 bases. The CDR3 has 16 residues. With V trimmed by 1 base and J by 5 bases, 7 bases remained unmatched. In germline, CDR1 is SQVTM, CDR2 ANQGSEA. The chain's CDR3 is CSVEGLAGGPRDEQYF. CDR3 coding DNA: TGCAGCGTTGAAGGACTAGCGGGAGGGCCAAGGGACGAGCAGTACTTC.

This clonotype has at least ten counts. V usage is TRBV5-5 and J usage is TRBJ2-3, with unresolved D. From germline, CDR1 is SGHKS and CDR2 YYEKEE (reference sequence). The length of the CDR3 is 14 residues. V was pared by 1 base and J by 2 bases, with 8 bases between. CDR3 bases: TGTGCCAGCAGCTTGTTGAGGTTCACAGATACGCAGTATTTT. Its translation is CASSLLRFTDTQYF.

Only one count was recorded for this clonotype. Its ends do not fully match the called genes, so a read error is possible. The chain combines TRBV5-4 with TRBJ2-7, with D possibly matching TRBD1 (5 bases). The CDR3 spans 14 residues. CDR1 and CDR2 (germline): SGHNT, YYREEE (reference sequence). CDR3 in DNA: TGTGCCTGCAGCCTCAGGGTTGGAACGTACGAGCAATACTTC. Translated, it gives CACSLRVGTYEQYF.

This clonotype showed up just once. DNA of the CDR3: TGCGCCATTAGCCAAGCTTCAGAGAGGATTGAAGCTTTCTTT. This sequence encodes CAISQASERIEAFF. The gene calls are TRBV4-3 and TRBJ1-1; unclear D gene. Deletions cut 10 bases from V and 7 bases from J, with 22 bases between. The CDR3 runs 14 residues. Germline values: CDR1 LGHNA, CDR2 YSLEER.

A note on this clonotype: Sequence at one end of the junction differs from germline and may be a read error. The chain employs TRBV28 and TRBJ2-1, with 9 bases fitting TRBD1. This CDR3 has 14 residues. In germline, CDR1 is MDHEN, CDR2 SYDVKM. The CDR3 here is CASSPTGGYHEQLF. CDR3 nucleotide sequence: TGTGCCAGCAGCCCGACAGGGGGATACCATGAGCAGCTCTTC.

This chain uses TRBV6-2 or TRBV6-3 with TRBJ1-5; 9 bases line up with TRBD1. Germline trimming cut 9 bases from V and 3 bases from J; bases unmatched to any gene: 12. CDR3 length: 16 residues. Germline CDR1 and CDR2: MNHEY and SVGEGT. CDR3 amino acids: CASLGQGRTDNQPQHF. The CDR3 DNA is TGTGCCAGTCTCGGACAGGGGCGAACTGACAATCAGCCCCAGCATTTT.

This clonotype was seen ten or more times. The chain uses TRBV28 and TRBJ2-1, with TRBD2 matching 7 bases. V shed 7 bases, J shed 1 base, and the junction held 10 bases outside the gene matches. CDR3 length: 16 residues. Germline-derived CDR1 and CDR2 are MDHEN and SYDVKM. The CDR3 region has the DNA TGTGCCAGCAATAACCTAGCGGACCCTTCCTACAATGAGCAGTTCTTC. As protein: CASNNLADPSYNEQFF. The whole variable domain, filled in from reference TRBV28 and TRBJ2-1, reads DVKVTQSSRYLVKRTGEKVFLECVQDMDHENMFWYRQDPGLGLRLIYFSYDVKMKEKGDIPEGYSVSREKKERFSLILESASTNQTSMYLCASNNLADPSYNEQFFGPGTRLTVL.

On this clonotype itself: At one end, the junction sequence differs from germline, possibly due to a read error. This chain joins TRBV4-3 and TRBJ2-5; 7 bases fit TRBD2. Per the germline V gene, CDR1 is LGHNA and CDR2 is YSLEER. The CDR3 spans 15 residues. This chain's CDR3 is CASSQGLAESETQCF. The CDR3, as DNA: TGCGCCAGCAGCCAAGGGCTAGCGGAATCGGAGACCCAGTGCTTC.

J is TRBJ2-7 and V is TRBV29-1; tentatively, D is TRBD2 (6 bases). In germline, CDR1 is SQVTM, CDR2 ANQGSEA. CDR3 length equals 13 residues. The CDR3 bases are TGCGGCGCTTTGGCGGGGACCTCCTACGAGCAGTACTTC. Translating it yields CGALAGTSYEQYF.

V usage is TRBV6-5 and J usage is TRBJ2-7, with 8 bases identical to TRBD1. The CDR3 has 15 amino acids. CDR1 is MNHEY and CDR2 is SVGAGI in the germline V gene. The V gene end was trimmed by 2 bases and the J gene end by 4 bases; junction bases not matched to a gene: 7. The CDR3 here is CASSYPRQGWYEQYF. The CDR3 coding sequence is TGTGCCAGCAGTTACCCCAGACAGGGGTGGTACGAGCAGTACTTC.

This clonotype has a count of ten or more. This chain joins TRBV20-1 and TRBJ1-2; no firm D call. CDR1 and CDR2 (germline): DFQATT, SNEGSKA (reference sequence). The V end was cut by 0 bases, the J end by 3 bases, with 8 bases between. CDR3 length: 13 amino acids. The CDR3 coding sequence is TGCAGTGCTAGAGAACCAGGAGACTATGGCTACACCTTC. The encoded protein is CSAREPGDYGYTF.

The chain has TRBV29-1 and TRBJ1-1, with D possibly TRBD1 on 5 matching bases. The CDR3 has 12 residues. V shed 8 bases and J shed 5 bases, with 15 bases lying between them. CDR1 and CDR2 from the germline V gene are SQVTM and ANQGSEA. CDR3 sequence (DNA): TGCAGCATCAGGGTCAGGGTTACTGAAGCTTTCTTT. Its protein is CSIRVRVTEAFF. Variable domain in full (rest from reference TRBV29-1 and TRBJ1-1): SAVISQKPSRDICQRGTSLTIQCQVDSQVTMMFWYRQQPGQSLTLIATANQGSEATYESGFVIDKFPISRPNLTFSTLTVSNMSPEDSSIYLCSIRVRVTEAFFGQGTRLTVV.

With regard to this clonotype: Without the conserved terminal phenylalanine or tryptophan, this CDR3 likely stems from a read error. It is unclear where the CDR3 begins or ends on the DNA, so no DNA is shown, and the CDR3 is as TCRdb lists it. The chain is built from TRBV10-1 and TRBJ2-2. CDR1 and CDR2 from the germline V gene are WNHNN and SYGVQD (reference sequence). The CDR3 spans 12 amino acids, including both terminal residues. CDR3: CASAKIAGELIS.

This sequence joins TRBV20-1 and TRBJ1-1, with a tentative D call TRBD1 (5 bases). This CDR3 has 15 residues. Germline lookup yields CDR1 DFQATT and CDR2 SNEGSKA (reference sequence). Trimming stripped 0 bases from V and 3 bases from J, with 14 bases between. Here the CDR3 reads CSARDSTRGYTEAFF. Here the CDR3 DNA reads TGCAGTGCTAGAGACAGCACTCGGGGGTACACTGAAGCTTTCTTT.